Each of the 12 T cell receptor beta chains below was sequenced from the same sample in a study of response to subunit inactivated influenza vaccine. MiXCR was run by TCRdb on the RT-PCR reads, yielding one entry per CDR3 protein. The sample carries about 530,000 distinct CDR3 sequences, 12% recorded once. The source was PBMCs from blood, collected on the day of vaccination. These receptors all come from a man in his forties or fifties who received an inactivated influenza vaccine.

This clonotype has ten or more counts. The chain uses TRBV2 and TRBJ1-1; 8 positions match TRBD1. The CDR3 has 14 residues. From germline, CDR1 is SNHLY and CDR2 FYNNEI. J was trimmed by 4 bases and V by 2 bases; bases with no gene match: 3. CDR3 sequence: CASSEQDRVTEAFF. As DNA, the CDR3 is TGTGCCAGCAGTGAACAGGACAGGGTCACTGAAGCTTTCTTT.

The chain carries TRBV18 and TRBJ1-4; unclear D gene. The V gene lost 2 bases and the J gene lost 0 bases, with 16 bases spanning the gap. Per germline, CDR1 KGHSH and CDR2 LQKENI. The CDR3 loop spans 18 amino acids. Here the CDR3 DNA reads TGTGCCAGCTCACCATTTAGTCCTACAGTTGCAACTAATGAAAAACTGTTTTTT. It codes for CASSPFSPTVATNEKLFF.

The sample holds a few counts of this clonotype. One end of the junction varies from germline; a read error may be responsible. This CDR3 is CASSQVGDYREF. The CDR3 DNA reads as TGTGCCAGCAGCCAAGTGGGGGACTACCGGGAATTC. The J gene is TRBJ2-7, the V gene TRBV3-1; TRBD2 aligns across 7 bases. The CDR3 totals 12 residues. The germline gives CDR1 LGHDT, CDR2 YNNKEL (reference sequence).

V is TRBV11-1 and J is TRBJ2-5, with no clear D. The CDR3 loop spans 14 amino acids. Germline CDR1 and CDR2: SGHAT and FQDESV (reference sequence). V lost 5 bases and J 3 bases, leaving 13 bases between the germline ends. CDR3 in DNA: TGTGCCAGCAGCCCAAGCTATTCGGAAGAGACCCAGTACTTC. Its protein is CASSPSYSEETQYF.

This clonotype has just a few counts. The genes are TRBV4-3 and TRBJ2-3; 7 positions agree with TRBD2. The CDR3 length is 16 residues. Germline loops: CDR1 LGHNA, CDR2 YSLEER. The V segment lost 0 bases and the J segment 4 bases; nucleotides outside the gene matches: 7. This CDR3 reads CASSQDWAGAPDTQYF. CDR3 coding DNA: TGCGCCAGCAGCCAAGATTGGGCGGGAGCCCCAGATACGCAGTATTTT.

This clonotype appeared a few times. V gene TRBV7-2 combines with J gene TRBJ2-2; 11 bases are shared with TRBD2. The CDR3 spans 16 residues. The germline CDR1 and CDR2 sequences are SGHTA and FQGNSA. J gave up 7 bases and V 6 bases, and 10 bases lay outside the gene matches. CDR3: CASRRNSGGANGELFF. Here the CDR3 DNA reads TGTGCCAGCAGGAGAAATAGCGGGGGGGCTAACGGGGAGCTGTTTTTT.

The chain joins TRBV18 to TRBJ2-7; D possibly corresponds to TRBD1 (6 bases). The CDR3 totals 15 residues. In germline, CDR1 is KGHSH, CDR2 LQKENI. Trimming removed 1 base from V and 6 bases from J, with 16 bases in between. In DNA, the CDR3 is TGTGCCAGCTCACCACAGTTGGACAGTTCGAGCGAGCAGTACTTC. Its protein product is CASSPQLDSSSEQYF.

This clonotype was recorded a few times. The CDR3: CASSPTAGGPYEQFF. In DNA, the CDR3 is TGTGCCAGCTCACCAACCGCGGGAGGGCCTTATGAGCAGTTCTTC. The V gene is TRBV18, the J gene TRBJ2-1; TRBD2 matches 9 bases. The CDR3 is made up of 15 amino acids. Trimming cost V 2 bases and J 8 bases; bases outside gene matches: 7. In germline, CDR1 is KGHSH, CDR2 LQKENI.

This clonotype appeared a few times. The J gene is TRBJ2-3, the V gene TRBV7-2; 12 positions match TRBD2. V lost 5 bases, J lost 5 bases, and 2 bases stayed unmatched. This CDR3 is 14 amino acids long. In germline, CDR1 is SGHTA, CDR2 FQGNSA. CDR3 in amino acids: CASSKGLAGDTQYF. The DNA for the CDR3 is TGTGCCAGCAGCAAGGGACTAGCGGGAGATACGCAGTATTTT.

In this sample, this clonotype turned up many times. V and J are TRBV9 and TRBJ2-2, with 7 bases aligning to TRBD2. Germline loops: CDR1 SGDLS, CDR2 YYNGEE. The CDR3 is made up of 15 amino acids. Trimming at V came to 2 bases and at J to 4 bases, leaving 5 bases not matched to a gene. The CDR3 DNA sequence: TGTGCCAGCAGCGTCGGACTAGTGGCCACCGGGGAGCTGTTTTTT. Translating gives CASSVGLVATGELFF.

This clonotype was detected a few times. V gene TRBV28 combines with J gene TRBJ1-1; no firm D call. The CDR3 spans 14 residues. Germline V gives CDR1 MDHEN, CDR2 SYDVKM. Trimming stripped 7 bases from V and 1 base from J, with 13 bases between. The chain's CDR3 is CASNQIPGNTEAFF. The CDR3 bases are TGTGCCAGCAACCAAATCCCAGGGAACACTGAAGCTTTCTTT. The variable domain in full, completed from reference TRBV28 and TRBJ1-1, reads DVKVTQSSRYLVKRTGEKVFLECVQDMDHENMFWYRQDPGLGLRLIYFSYDVKMKEKGDIPEGYSVSREKKERFSLILESASTNQTSMYLCASNQIPGNTEAFFGQGTRLTVV.

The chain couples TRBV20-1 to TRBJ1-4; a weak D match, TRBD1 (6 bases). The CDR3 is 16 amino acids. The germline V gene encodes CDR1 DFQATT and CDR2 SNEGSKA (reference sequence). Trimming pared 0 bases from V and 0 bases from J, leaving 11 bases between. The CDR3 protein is CSARDARGTTNEKLFF. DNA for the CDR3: TGCAGTGCTAGAGATGCTAGGGGGACAACTAATGAAAAACTGTTTTTT.